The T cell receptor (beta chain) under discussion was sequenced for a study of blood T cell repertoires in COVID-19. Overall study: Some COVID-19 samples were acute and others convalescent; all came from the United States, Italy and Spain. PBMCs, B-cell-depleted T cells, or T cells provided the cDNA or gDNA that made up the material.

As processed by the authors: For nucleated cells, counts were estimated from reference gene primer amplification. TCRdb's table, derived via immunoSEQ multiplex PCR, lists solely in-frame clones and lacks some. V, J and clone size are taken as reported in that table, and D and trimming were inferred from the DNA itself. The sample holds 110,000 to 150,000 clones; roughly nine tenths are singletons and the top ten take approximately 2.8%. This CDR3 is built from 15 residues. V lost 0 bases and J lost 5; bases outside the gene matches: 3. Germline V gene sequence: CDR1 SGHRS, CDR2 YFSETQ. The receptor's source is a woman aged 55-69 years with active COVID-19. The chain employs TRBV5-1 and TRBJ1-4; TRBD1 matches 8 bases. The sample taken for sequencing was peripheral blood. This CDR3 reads CASSLEGQENEKLFF. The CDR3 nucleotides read TGCGCCAGCAGCTTGGAGGGACAGGAAAATGAAAAACTGTTTTTT.